These 20 T cell receptor beta chains were sequenced from one sample in a study of patients and donors after allogeneic stem cell transplantation. TCRdb analysed the RT-PCR reads with MiXCR anew, one entry per CDR3 protein. The data show roughly 190,000 distinct CDR3 sequences, around two fifths seen once. The source material was blood, either unsorted or a sorted T cell fraction (not recorded which). The receptor set was obtained from a human donor who was either an allogeneic HSCT recipient or a stem cell or donor lymphocyte infusion donor (not recorded which). It is not recorded whose cells these are; they may come from a transplant donor.

The chain uses TRBV11-2 and TRBJ1-5; D gene ambiguous. With 2 bases removed from V and 7 bases from J, the gap between germline ends came to 9 bases. Germline lookup yields CDR1 SGHAT and CDR2 FQNNGV. The CDR3 is 13 residues long. CDR3 coding DNA: TGTGCCAGCAGCTTATGGGCGGGCCAGCCCCAGCATTTT. It translates to CASSLWAGQPQHF.

The sample holds a few counts of this clonotype. This rearrangement joins TRBV7-8 to TRBJ1-2; D not certain. The CDR3 is made up of 16 amino acids. V lost 3 bases to trimming and J lost 0 bases, with 14 bases between them. Germline V gene sequence: CDR1 SGHVS, CDR2 FQNEAQ. CDR3 sequence (DNA): TGTGCCAGCAGCTTTTTTAAGCAGGAAGCTAACTATGGCTACACCTTC. Translating gives CASSFFKQEANYGYTF.

The V and J genes are TRBV4-3 and TRBJ1-3, with D perhaps matching TRBD1 (5 bases). The CDR3 length is 17 residues. V dropped 4 bases and J dropped 1 base, with 17 bases sitting between them. From germline, CDR1 is LGHNA and CDR2 YSLEER. The chain's CDR3 is CASSPRVGEASGNTIYF. For the CDR3, the DNA is TGCGCCAGCAGCCCTCGGGTAGGGGAGGCTTCTGGAAACACCATATATTTT.

This chain joins TRBV29-1 and TRBJ2-5; weak D call: TRBD2 (5 bases). V lost 0 bases, J lost 10 bases, and 12 bases lay in between. Germline V gene data show CDR1 as SQVTM and CDR2 as ANQGSEA. The CDR3 is 12 amino acids. CDR3 DNA: TGCAGCGTTGAAGAGGATAGCAGCGGCCAGTACTTC. This sequence encodes CSVEEDSSGQYF.

The chain recombines TRBV7-9 with TRBJ1-2; D gene ambiguous. CDR3 length equals 13 residues. From germline, CDR1 is SEHNR and CDR2 FQNEAQ (reference sequence). With 11 bases removed from V and 2 bases from J, the gap between germline ends came to 15 bases. CDR3 DNA: TGTGCCGGTAACGAGGTTTTAAACTATGGCTACACCTTC. Its translation is CAGNEVLNYGYTF.

A few counts support this clonotype. The V and J genes are TRBV4-1 and TRBJ1-1; unclear D gene. Germline lookup yields CDR1 MGHRA and CDR2 YSYEKL. The CDR3 extends over 21 amino acids. Trimming left V 1 base short and J 5 bases short, with 32 bases between. For the CDR3, the DNA is TGCGCCAGCAGCCAAGTGATCGGTCCCAGAGAGACTTTTTTCCGGGGAACTGAAGCTTTCTTT. Protein sequence: CASSQVIGPRETFFRGTEAFF.

The chain employs TRBV7-9 and TRBJ2-7; no definite D call. The CDR3 is made up of 12 amino acids. V was clipped by 5 bases and J by 3 bases, with 8 bases between them. CDR1 SEHNR and CDR2 FQNEAQ come from the germline V gene (reference sequence). CDR3 nucleotides: TGTGCCAGCAGCACACTCAGCTACGAGCAGTACTTC. Amino acid sequence: CASSTLSYEQYF.

The rearrangement uses TRBV11-1 and TRBJ1-1; D is unresolved. The length of the CDR3 is 14 residues. Per the germline V gene, CDR1 is SGHAT and CDR2 is FQDESV (reference sequence). Trimming took off 1 base at V and 4 bases at J, with 10 bases between the two ends. CDR3 nucleotide sequence: TGTGCCAGCAGCTTAGGAGGGTTTGGCACTGAAGCTTTCTTT. As protein: CASSLGGFGTEAFF.

Only a few counts were recorded for this clonotype. In DNA, the CDR3 is TGTGCCAGCACCTCGACGACAGGGTGGGGGAACACTGAAGCTTTCTTT. Translated, it gives CASTSTTGWGNTEAFF. The chain uses TRBV27 and TRBJ1-1, with 7 bases matching TRBD1. The trim removed 7 bases at V and 1 base at J, leaving 12 bases unmatched. Germline V gene data show CDR1 as MNHEY and CDR2 as SMNVEV (reference sequence). This CDR3 contains 16 residues.

This clonotype was seen only a few times. The gene calls are TRBV7-2 and TRBJ2-1; 12 bases match TRBD2. Losses at the gene ends were 5 bases for V and 9 bases for J; bases not matched to a gene: 14. The CDR3 sequence is 17 residues long. CDR1 and CDR2 from the germline V gene are SGHTA and FQGNSA. The CDR3 is CASSAFSTSGRAGEQFF. The CDR3 coding sequence is TGTGCCAGCAGCGCATTCTCGACTAGCGGGAGAGCTGGTGAGCAGTTCTTC.

This clonotype has only a few counts. The chain links TRBV9 to TRBJ1-2; no reliable D call. V was trimmed by 4 bases and J by 7 bases, leaving 14 bases between them. The CDR3 totals 13 residues. Germline assignment: CDR1 SGDLS and CDR2 YYNGEE. The CDR3 spells CASSQLGTGGYTF. The CDR3 DNA follows: TGTGCCAGCAGCCAACTGGGTACGGGTGGCTACACCTTC.

This chain connects TRBV12-3 or TRBV12-4 to TRBJ2-1, with D hard to call. The CDR3 is 14 amino acids. The V gene lost 8 bases and the J gene lost 0 bases, with 11 bases spanning the gap. This chain's CDR3 is CASEDASSYNEQFF. The DNA for the CDR3 is TGTGCCAGCGAGGACGCCAGCTCCTACAATGAGCAGTTCTTC.

The V call is TRBV6-6, the J call TRBJ1-5, with D tentatively TRBD1 (5 bases). The germline gives CDR1 MNHNY, CDR2 SVGAGI (reference sequence). The CDR3 covers 17 residues. V was cut by 2 bases and J by 2 bases, with 16 bases left in between. CDR3 region: CASSYGYGREGNQPQHF. CDR3 coding DNA: TGTGCCAGCAGTTACGGGTACGGCAGGGAAGGCAATCAGCCCCAGCATTTT.

V is TRBV14 and J is TRBJ1-3, with unresolved D. The CDR3 is made up of 16 amino acids. Germline V gene sequence: CDR1 SGHDN, CDR2 FVKESK. V lost 0 bases and J 0 bases, leaving 9 bases between the germline ends. The CDR3 sequence: CASSQDLGFSGNTIYF. CDR3 coding DNA: TGTGCCAGCAGCCAAGATTTAGGTTTCTCTGGAAACACCATATATTTT.

This chain joins TRBV7-2 and TRBJ1-2; 8 nucleotides agree with TRBD1. V lost 8 bases, J lost 2 bases, and 7 bases stayed unmatched. CDR3 length equals 14 residues. CDR1 SGHTA and CDR2 FQGNSA come from the germline V gene. CDR3 in DNA: TGTGCCAGCGGAAGGGACAGGCAGAACTATGGCTACACCTTC. Its protein is CASGRDRQNYGYTF.

This chain uses TRBV2 with TRBJ2-3; D is perhaps TRBD1 or TRBD2 (5 bases each). V was trimmed by 5 bases and J by 1 base, leaving 16 bases between them. This CDR3 is 16 amino acids long. Germline V gene lookup returns CDR1 SNHLY and CDR2 FYNNEI. CDR3 sequence reads: CASSFARGRGTDTQYF. DNA of the CDR3: TGTGCCAGCAGTTTTGCCCGGGGCCGGGGCACAGATACGCAGTATTTT.

This clonotype was recorded a few times. The V call is TRBV5-1, the J call TRBJ2-3, with 9 bases matching TRBD2. CDR3 length: 18 amino acids. Germline V gene data show CDR1 as SGHRS and CDR2 as YFSETQ. Trimming took 4 bases from V and 3 from J; bases not matched to a gene: 15. The CDR3 nucleotides read TGCGCCAGCAGCCAGAGCGTAGCGGGAGTGGTTCGTACAGATACGCAGTATTTT. This codes for CASSQSVAGVVRTDTQYF.

The table lists this clonotype with a few counts. The V and J genes are TRBV28 and TRBJ1-2; 12 bases agree with TRBD1. Germline V gene sequence: CDR1 MDHEN, CDR2 SYDVKM. V lost 6 bases, J lost 7 bases, and 9 bases stayed unmatched. CDR3 size: 15 residues. The CDR3 region has the DNA TGTGCCAGCAGCCCTGGGGGACAGGGGGCCTTTGGCTACACCTTC. Its translation: CASSPGGQGAFGYTF.

The chain uses TRBV12-3 or TRBV12-4 and TRBJ1-5, with 12 bases lining up with TRBD1. The CDR3 loop spans 19 amino acids. The V segment lost 4 bases and the J segment 1 base; nucleotides outside the gene matches: 11. The CDR3 nucleotides read TGTGCCAGCAGTTCACCGGGACAGGGGGCTTTGATGAGCAATCAGCCCCAGCATTTT. As protein: CASSSPGQGALMSNQPQHF.

This clonotype was observed a handful of times. The rearrangement uses TRBV6-5 and TRBJ1-2; D remains unclear. This CDR3 region has 14 residues. V lost 2 bases to trimming and J lost 8 bases, with 15 bases between them. Germline V gene lookup returns CDR1 MNHEY and CDR2 SVGAGI. CDR3: CASSYMREGNGYTF. CDR3 coding DNA: TGTGCCAGCAGTTACATGAGGGAGGGCAACGGCTACACCTTC.